The rows below give T cell receptor beta chains drawn from one sample of a study of cytomegalovirus exposure and HLA in healthy donors. Method: immunoSEQ multiplex PCR; TCRdb's copy keeps in-frame clones and lacks some. The sample records 180,000 or so clones, over 60% being singletons. Source material: PBMCs. All receptors derive from a man between 50 and 59 years old in good health and CMV-seropositive. Each CDR3 is given with its conserved first and last residue. Each record gives: clone size, J gene, V gene, D gene, CDR3 DNA, CDR3 protein. The D gene is left open where the match is weak. The size field is filled for only some rows; it gives once, few, many or a size class.

few | TRBJ1-2 | TRBV30 | TRBD1 | TGTGCCTGGAGTAGACAGGGTAATAACTATGGCTACACCTTC | CAWSRQGNNYGYTF
- | TRBJ2-5 | TRBV5-6 | - | TGTGCCAGCAGCTTGGGGGTCGGGGTGGAGACCCAGTACTTC | CASSLGVGVETQYF
- | TRBJ1-1 | TRBV9 | TRBD1 | TGTGCCAGCACGCCGGGACAGGGGTTGGACACTGAAGCTTTCTTT | CASTPGQGLDTEAFF
- | TRBJ2-1 | TRBV19 | TRBD1 | TGTGCCAGTAGTACCGGGACAGGGGTCAGCAATGAGCAGTTCTTC | CASSTGTGVSNEQFF
- | TRBJ2-3 | TRBV28 | TRBD2 | TGTGCCAGCACTGGGGGGGTGCCAGATACGCAGTATTTT | CASTGGVPDTQYF
once | TRBJ2-5 | TRBV29-1 | TRBD1 | TGCAGCGTCAGACAGGGGGGGAGGGAGACCCAGTACTTC | CSVRQGGRETQYF
- | TRBJ2-4 | TRBV27 | TRBD1 | TGTGCCAGCAGTCAACCGCACAGGGGTCCGATTCAGTACTTC | CASSQPHRGPIQYF
- | TRBJ2-3 | TRBV7-2 | TRBD2 | TGTGCCAGCAGCAGTACGACTAGCGGGGGGGCCCAAGGGGATACGCAGTATTTT | CASSSTTSGGAQGDTQYF
once | TRBJ1-4 | TRBV4-2 | TRBD1 | TGTGCCAGCAGCCAAGATCGGACAGGGCCCACAACTAATGAAAAACTGTTTTTT | CASSQDRTGPTTNEKLFF
- | TRBJ2-5 | TRBV6-9 | - | TGTGCCAGGCGAAGGGAGGAGACCCAGTACTTC | CARRREETQYF
- | TRBJ1-6 | TRBV10-3 | - | TGTGCCATCAGGGGGCTTGTCACAAATTCACCCCTCCACTTT | CAIRGLVTNSPLHF
- | TRBJ2-3 | TRBV28 | - | TGTGCCAGTAGTCGACCAGGGAAGACAGATACGCAGTATTTT | CASSRPGKTDTQYF
- | TRBJ1-2 | TRBV6-5 | - | TGTGCCAGCAGTTACCGCAAATTAACAGGTTATGGCTACACCTTC | CASSYRKLTGYGYTF
once | TRBJ2-3 | TRBV14 | TRBD2 | TGTGCCAGCAGCCAGGTTGCGGGGGGGCTGGCAGATACGCAGTATTTT | CASSQVAGGLADTQYF
- | TRBJ2-7 | TRBV7-2 | - | TGTGCCAGCAGCACCACTCGCTACGAGCAGTACTTC | CASSTTRYEQYF
- | TRBJ2-5 | TRBV5-8 | TRBD1 | TGTGCCAGCAGCGGGCCGGGACAGGGTTTAGGGGAGACCCAGTACTTC | CASSGPGQGLGETQYF
few | TRBJ2-7 | TRBV5-6 | TRBD2 | TGTGCCAGCAGCTTGGTGGCTAGCGGATACGAGCAGTACTTC | CASSLVASGYEQYF
- | TRBJ1-1 | TRBV6-1 | - | TGTGCCAGCGTCAGAGGGGGAATGGGGATCCCTGAAGCTTTCTTT | CASVRGGMGIPEAFF
- | TRBJ1-4 | TRBV7-2 | TRBD1 | TGTGCCAGCAGCTTTGACAGGGGCGTTGGTGAAAAACTGTTTTTT | CASSFDRGVGEKLFF
- | TRBJ2-1 | TRBV6-4 | - | TGTGCCAGCAGCCCCACGGGGAAAGTCGTCTATGAGCAGTTCTTC | CASSPTGKVVYEQFF
- | TRBJ2-7 | TRBV4-3 | TRBD1 | TGCGCCAGCAGCCAGGGACAGGGAGCCTACGAGCAGTACTTC | CASSQGQGAYEQYF
- | TRBJ2-3 | TRBV25-1 | - | TGTGCCAGCAGTGAATCAGGCAGTTGGATAGATACGCAGTATTTT | CASSESGSWIDTQYF
- | TRBJ2-2 | TRBV19 | - | TGTGCCAGTAGTCAGATCCGGCTAGGGGCCGGGGAGCTGTTTTTT | CASSQIRLGAGELFF
- | TRBJ1-1 | TRBV28 | - | TGTGCCAGCAGAGCCGAGGGTTCGGACACTGAAGCTTTCTTT | CASRAEGSDTEAFF
- | TRBJ2-5 | TRBV5-1 | TRBD2 | TGCGCCAGCAGCTCCGGCTCGGGACTAGCGGTGGGAGAGACCCAGTACTTC | CASSSGSGLAVGETQYF
- | TRBJ1-2 | TRBV12-5 | - | TGTGCTAGTGGTTTCCTCCCGGCGGATAGCTATGGCTACACCTTC | CASGFLPADSYGYTF
- | TRBJ1-2 | TRBV30 | - | TGTGCCTGGAGTTCAGGCATCAACTATGGCTACACCTTC | CAWSSGINYGYTF
- | TRBJ1-3 | TRBV7-9 | TRBD1 | TGTGCCAGCAGCTCAGGGGGGTCTGGAAACACCATATATTTT | CASSSGGSGNTIYF
- | TRBJ2-5 | TRBV7-2 | TRBD1 | TGTGCCAGCAGCACAGGGGGCGCGGAGACCCAGTACTTC | CASSTGGAETQYF
- | TRBJ2-5 | TRBV9 | TRBD1 | TGTGCCAGCAGCGCCGGACAGGGTGGATGGGAGACCCAGTACTTC | CASSAGQGGWETQYF
- | TRBJ2-2 | TRBV4-1 | TRBD2 | TGCGCCAGCAGCCATCCCTTCGCGGGGGGGCCCGGGGAGCTGTTTTTT | CASSHPFAGGPGELFF
- | TRBJ2-1 | TRBV9 | - | TGTGCCAGCAGCGTAGAGGGCGGGGGCCCTAATGAGCAGTTCTTC | CASSVEGGGPNEQFF
- | TRBJ1-5 | TRBV29-1 | - | TGCAGCGTCTCGACAGAACCCAATCAGCCCCAGCATTTT | CSVSTEPNQPQHF
- | TRBJ1-2 | TRBV11-2 | - | TGTGCCAGCAGCTTAGATCGGGCAGGGAACGACTATGGCTACACCTTC | CASSLDRAGNDYGYTF
- | TRBJ2-3 | TRBV6-6 | TRBD1 | TGTGCCAGCAGGGACAGGGGATCGGGAACAGATACGCAGTATTTT | CASRDRGSGTDTQYF
- | TRBJ1-2 | TRBV2 | TRBD1 | TGTGCCAGCAGGGAGGTGACAGGGTTAGGAAGTGGCTACACCTTC | CASREVTGLGSGYTF
once | TRBJ1-2 | TRBV30 | - | TGTGCCTGGAGTGTAAGCGGGGGGGGCGCGACGAGCTACACCTTC | CAWSVSGGGATSYTF
once | TRBJ1-1 | TRBV7-2 | - | TGTGCCAGCAGCGTGTGGACTTCCATGAACACTGAAGCTTTCTTT | CASSVWTSMNTEAFF
- | TRBJ2-6 | TRBV27 | TRBD1 | TGTGCCAGCAGCCCCCGGCCGGGACAGGGTACCGGGGCCAACGTCCTGACTTTC | CASSPRPGQGTGANVLTF
once | TRBJ2-3 | TRBV27 | - | TGTGCCAGCAGCAGGGGCGCAGATACGCAGTATTTT | CASSRGADTQYF
- | TRBJ1-6 | TRBV10-1 | - | TGCGCCAGCACCCCGGACTGGAATTCACCCCTCCACTTT | CASTPDWNSPLHF
few | TRBJ1-5 | TRBV5-8 | - | TGTGCCAGCAGCTTGTACAGGGATAGGTCCCAGCATTTT | CASSLYRDRSQHF
- | TRBJ2-1 | TRBV4-3 | TRBD1 | TGCGCCAGCAGCCAAGATAGAGGGACAGGGATTGAGCAGTTCTTC | CASSQDRGTGIEQFF
- | TRBJ1-1 | TRBV27 | - | TGTGCCAGCAGTTTATCTACCACGGGGAACACTGAAGCTTTCTTT | CASSLSTTGNTEAFF
- | TRBJ1-2 | TRBV10-3 | TRBD1 | TGTGCCATCAGTGGCGACAGGGCGGTCGACTATGGCTACACCTTC | CAISGDRAVDYGYTF
once | TRBJ2-3 | TRBV14 | - | TGTGCCAGCAGCCAAGGCAGGATGAATACGCAGTATTTT | CASSQGRMNTQYF
- | TRBJ1-5 | TRBV4-2 | TRBD1 | TGTGCCAGCAGCCAAGATCAGGGGGTACAGCCCCAGCATTTT | CASSQDQGVQPQHF